The clone carrying this T cell receptor beta chain appeared a single time. The sample comes from a study of blood T cells in healthy people across ages. Next came a second PCR, run for about 7 to 11 cycles, which used a sample-barcoded 5' primer along with a J-beta primer mix. One entry per CDR3 protein, called by TCRdb with MiXCR from the 5' RACE reads. The table shows about 830,000 distinct CDR3 sequences, with about three fifths occurring only once. Sequenced input: blood. This TCR was recovered from a man under 40 in good health.

The CDR3, as DNA: TGCAGCGTTGCATGGACCGAGAAAGAGACCCAGTACTTC. Its translation: CSVAWTEKETQYF. This chain links TRBV29-1 with TRBJ2-5; D not certain. Germline CDR1 reads SQVTM; CDR2 reads ANQGSEA. V dropped 4 bases and J dropped 3 bases, with 12 bases sitting between them. CDR3 length: 13 amino acids. The variable domain in full, completed from reference TRBV29-1 and TRBJ2-5, reads SAVISQKPSRDICQRGTSLTIQCQVDSQVTMMFWYRQQPGQSLTLIATANQGSEATYESGFVIDKFPISRPNLTFSTLTVSNMSPEDSSIYLCSVAWTEKETQYFGPGTRLLVL.